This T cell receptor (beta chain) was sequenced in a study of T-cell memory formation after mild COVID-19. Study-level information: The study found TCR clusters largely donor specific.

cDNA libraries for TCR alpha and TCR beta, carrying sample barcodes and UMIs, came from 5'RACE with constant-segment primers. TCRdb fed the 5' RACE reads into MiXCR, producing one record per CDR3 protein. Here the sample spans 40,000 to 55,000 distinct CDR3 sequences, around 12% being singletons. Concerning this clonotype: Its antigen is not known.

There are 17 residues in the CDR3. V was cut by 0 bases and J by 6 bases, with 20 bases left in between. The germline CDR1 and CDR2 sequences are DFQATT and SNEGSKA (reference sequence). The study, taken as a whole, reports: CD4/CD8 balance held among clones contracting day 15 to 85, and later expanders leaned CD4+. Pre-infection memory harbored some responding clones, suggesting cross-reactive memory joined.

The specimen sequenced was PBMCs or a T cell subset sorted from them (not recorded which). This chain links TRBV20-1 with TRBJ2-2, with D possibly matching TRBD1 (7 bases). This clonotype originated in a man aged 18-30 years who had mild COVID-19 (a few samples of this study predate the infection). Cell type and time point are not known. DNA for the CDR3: TGCAGTGCTAGAGACCGAACAGGGGACTCTCGGGCCGGGGAGCTGTTTTTT. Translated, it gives CSARDRTGDSRAGELFF.